These T cell receptor beta chains were read from a single sample in a study of blood T cell repertoires in COVID-19. Clones were read by immunoSEQ multiplex PCR, and TCRdb kept only the in-frame ones, dropping some. The data show under 250,000 clones, around 80% seen once. What was sequenced was peripheral blood. The receptors were gathered from a man between 50 and 59 years old with active or convalescent COVID-19. The CDR3 runs from the conserved cysteine through the conserved F or W. Each record gives: J gene, clone size, D gene, V gene, CDR3 DNA, CDR3 protein. A D gene is named only where the DNA matches it firmly. A clone size is listed for some rows: how often the clone was seen (once, few, many), or a class if it is expanded.

J gene: TRBJ1-2
clone size: .
D gene: TRBD1
V gene: TRBV11-2
CDR3 DNA: TGTGCCAGCAGCCTGACAGGGGGCGATAACTATGGCTACACCTTC
CDR3 protein: CASSLTGGDNYGYTF

J gene: TRBJ2-3
clone size: .
D gene: TRBD2
V gene: TRBV5-4
CDR3 DNA: TGTGCCAGCAGCTTGAAGAAGCGGGGGGGCGAAGATACGCAGTATTTT
CDR3 protein: CASSLKKRGGEDTQYF

J gene: TRBJ2-7
clone size: .
D gene: TRBD2
V gene: TRBV5-4
CDR3 DNA: TGTGCCAGCAGCTTGAGAGCGGGAAGCTCCTACGAGCAGTACTTC
CDR3 protein: CASSLRAGSSYEQYF

J gene: TRBJ2-1
clone size: once
D gene: TRBD2
V gene: TRBV14
CDR3 DNA: TGTGCCAGCAGCGGGACTAGGGGGAGCTCCTACAATGAGCAGTTCTTC
CDR3 protein: CASSGTRGSSYNEQFF

J gene: TRBJ2-5
clone size: .
D gene: .
V gene: TRBV2
CDR3 DNA: TGTGCCAGCAGTGAGGCTCTGGGCGAGACCCAGTACTTC
CDR3 protein: CASSEALGETQYF

J gene: TRBJ1-1
clone size: .
D gene: TRBD1
V gene: TRBV6-2/TRBV6-3
CDR3 DNA: TGTGCCAGCAGGTACCGAGCCCTCCAGGGGGCGAACACTGAAGCTTTCTTT
CDR3 protein: CASRYRALQGANTEAFF

J gene: TRBJ2-7
clone size: .
D gene: TRBD2
V gene: TRBV19
CDR3 DNA: TGTGCCAGTAGTATAGGCGGGGCGGGAGCTGAGCAGTACTTC
CDR3 protein: CASSIGGAGAEQYF

J gene: TRBJ1-1
clone size: .
D gene: .
V gene: TRBV6-1
CDR3 DNA: TGTGCCAGCAGTGAGTGGCAGATGAACACTGAAGCTTTCTTT
CDR3 protein: CASSEWQMNTEAFF

J gene: TRBJ2-7
clone size: .
D gene: .
V gene: TRBV6-5
CDR3 DNA: TGTGCCAGCAGCGCGAGACCGGGCTACGAGCAGTACTTC
CDR3 protein: CASSARPGYEQYF

J gene: TRBJ2-1
clone size: .
D gene: TRBD2
V gene: TRBV4-1
CDR3 DNA: TGCGCCAGCAGCCAAGCCTTAGCGGGAGCGGCCTACAATGAGCAGTTCTTC
CDR3 protein: CASSQALAGAAYNEQFF

J gene: TRBJ2-2
clone size: .
D gene: .
V gene: TRBV6-5
CDR3 DNA: TGTGCCAGCAGACCCCCCCAGGGGAGCACCGGGGAGCTGTTTTTT
CDR3 protein: CASRPPQGSTGELFF

J gene: TRBJ2-3
clone size: .
D gene: TRBD2
V gene: TRBV7-9
CDR3 DNA: TGTGCCAGCATTCCCGGGAGGGCAGGGACCACAGATACGCAGTATTTT
CDR3 protein: CASIPGRAGTTDTQYF

J gene: TRBJ1-2
clone size: .
D gene: .
V gene: TRBV4-1
CDR3 DNA: TGCGCCAGCAGCCAAGACGGGGGTCCGCCCTATGGCTACACCTTC
CDR3 protein: CASSQDGGPPYGYTF

J gene: TRBJ2-7
clone size: .
D gene: .
V gene: TRBV2
CDR3 DNA: TGTGCCAGCAGGCGGGCGGGGAGGACCTACGAGCAGTACTTC
CDR3 protein: CASRRAGRTYEQYF

J gene: TRBJ1-4
clone size: .
D gene: .
V gene: TRBV5-1
CDR3 DNA: TGCGCCTCCGGGGGGGGTGCCGCTAATGAAAAACTGTTTTTT
CDR3 protein: CASGGGAANEKLFF

J gene: TRBJ1-6
clone size: once
D gene: .
V gene: TRBV3-1/TRBV3-2
CDR3 DNA: TGTGCCAGCAGCCGCGGACAAGAAAATTCACCCCTCCACTTT
CDR3 protein: CASSRGQENSPLHF

J gene: TRBJ1-3
clone size: .
D gene: .
V gene: TRBV9
CDR3 DNA: TGTGCCAGCAGCAAGGACACTGCCTCTGGAAACACCATATATTTT
CDR3 protein: CASSKDTASGNTIYF

J gene: TRBJ2-2
clone size: .
D gene: .
V gene: TRBV10-3
CDR3 DNA: TGTGCCATCGCCCGTGAGGGGGTCGGGGAGCTGTTTTTT
CDR3 protein: CAIAREGVGELFF

J gene: TRBJ1-3
clone size: .
D gene: TRBD1
V gene: TRBV9
CDR3 DNA: TGTGCCAGCAGCGCCCCCACCAAATCGACAGGGCCCGGAAACACCATATATTTT
CDR3 protein: CASSAPTKSTGPGNTIYF

J gene: TRBJ1-5
clone size: many
D gene: TRBD1
V gene: TRBV15
CDR3 DNA: TGTGCCACCAGCAGAGATCCATTCAGGGGGCAGCCCCAGCATTTT
CDR3 protein: CATSRDPFRGQPQHF

J gene: TRBJ1-6
clone size: .
D gene: .
V gene: TRBV7-9
CDR3 DNA: TGTGCCAGCAGCTTAGAAGGACTGTTGTCCCTCCACTTT
CDR3 protein: CASSLEGLLSLHF

J gene: TRBJ1-4
clone size: once
D gene: .
V gene: TRBV15
CDR3 DNA: TGTGCCACCAGCAGAGGGATACGGGGTAATGAAAAACTGTTTTTT
CDR3 protein: CATSRGIRGNEKLFF

J gene: TRBJ1-4
clone size: .
D gene: .
V gene: TRBV3-1/TRBV3-2
CDR3 DNA: TGTGCCAGCAGCCGAACGCCGGGAGTGGTAGAAAAACTGTTTTTT
CDR3 protein: CASSRTPGVVEKLFF

J gene: TRBJ1-2
clone size: .
D gene: .
V gene: TRBV19
CDR3 DNA: TGTGCCAGTAGTATTTATGGGAGAGGCTACACCTTC
CDR3 protein: CASSIYGRGYTF

J gene: TRBJ1-5
clone size: .
D gene: .
V gene: TRBV2
CDR3 DNA: TGTGCCAGCAGCCCCCCGGGGGGTGAGCCCCAGCATTTT
CDR3 protein: CASSPPGGEPQHF

J gene: TRBJ1-5
clone size: .
D gene: TRBD1
V gene: TRBV6-4
CDR3 DNA: TGTGCCAGCAGTGACCCTAAGAGGACAGGGTTTTTCGATAATCAGCCCCAGCATTTT
CDR3 protein: CASSDPKRTGFFDNQPQHF

J gene: TRBJ1-5
clone size: .
D gene: TRBD1
V gene: TRBV11-2
CDR3 DNA: TGTGCCAACGCGCCTACAGTACAGGGGATAAATCAGCCCCAGCATTTT
CDR3 protein: CANAPTVQGINQPQHF

J gene: TRBJ2-1
clone size: .
D gene: TRBD1
V gene: TRBV10-3
CDR3 DNA: TGTGCCATCAACCCGGGACAGGGGGCAAGATATGAGCAGTTCTTC
CDR3 protein: CAINPGQGARYEQFF

J gene: TRBJ1-6
clone size: .
D gene: .
V gene: TRBV19
CDR3 DNA: TGTGCCAGTAGTATTCTACAGGGTCGATCACCCCTCCACTTT
CDR3 protein: CASSILQGRSPLHF

J gene: TRBJ2-1
clone size: .
D gene: .
V gene: TRBV6-5
CDR3 DNA: TGTGCCAGCAGTTCGTTAACAGGGTCTTTTGAGCAGTTCTTC
CDR3 protein: CASSSLTGSFEQFF

J gene: TRBJ2-5
clone size: .
D gene: TRBD2
V gene: TRBV19
CDR3 DNA: TGTGCCAGTAGTACCTTTACTAGCGGGGGGAACCAAGAGACCCAGTACTTC
CDR3 protein: CASSTFTSGGNQETQYF

J gene: TRBJ2-3
clone size: .
D gene: .
V gene: TRBV5-1
CDR3 DNA: TGCGCCAGCAGCTTGGAAGAGGGCCTAACGCAGTATTTT
CDR3 protein: CASSLEEGLTQYF